These 8 T cell receptor beta chains were all obtained from the same sample, sequenced in a study of blood T cells in healthy people across ages (dated by TCRdb to the mid-2010s). Library prep was done by 5' RACE. Sequencing took place on an Illumina HiSeq 2500. A second 7 to 11 cycle PCR used a sample-barcoded 5' primer and a J-beta primer mix. TCRdb's own reprocessing of the public reads used fastp at Q25 and MiXCR and kept productive beta chains. Each CDR3 protein appears once, grouped with its most common genes and DNA. A total of roughly 1,300,000 distinct CDR3 sequences appear in this sample, 55% to 75% of them only once. The ten largest clones take up roughly 7% of the sample. The material sequenced was blood. Receptors were obtained from a man aged 18-30 years in good health.

This clonotype has more than one count but fewer than ten. V is TRBV6-6 and J is TRBJ2-7, with D unresolved. The V gene lost 6 bases and the J gene lost 0 bases, with 9 bases spanning the gap. The CDR3 loop spans 13 amino acids. Germline CDR1 is MNHNY and CDR2 is SVGAGI (reference sequence). The CDR3 loop reads CASRTRSSYEQYF. The CDR3 region has the DNA TGTGCCAGCAGGACACGGAGCTCCTACGAGCAGTACTTC.

V and J are TRBV18 and TRBJ2-6; 8 nucleotides match TRBD1. J was trimmed by 3 bases and V by 6 bases; bases with no gene match: 10. The CDR3 sequence is 17 residues long. From germline, CDR1 is KGHSH and CDR2 LQKENI. The CDR3 loop is CASSTRGQGGGANVLTF. CDR3 DNA sequence: TGTGCCAGCTCCACCCGAGGACAGGGCGGTGGGGCCAACGTCCTGACTTTC. The whole variable domain, filled in from reference TRBV18 and TRBJ2-6, reads NAGVMQNPRHLVRRRGQEARLRCSPMKGHSHVYWYRQLPEEGLKFMVYLQKENIIDESGMPKERFSAEFPKEGPSILRIQQVVRGDSAAYFCASSTRGQGGGANVLTFGAGSRLTVL.

This clonotype was detected a few times. This sequence joins TRBV2 and TRBJ2-5, with D possibly matching TRBD1 (6 bases). The DNA end favors TRBJ2-7, so the J call may be wrong. Germline-derived CDR1 and CDR2 are SNHLY and FYNNEI. The CDR3 extends over 14 amino acids. CDR3 bases: TGTGCCAGCAGTGAAGGGGACACAACCTACGAGCAGTACTTC. Amino acid sequence: CASSEGDTTYEQYF.

CDR3 sequence: CASSETVYNYGYTF. CDR3 nucleotides: TGTGCCAGCAGTGAGACAGTATATAACTATGGCTACACCTTC. J is TRBJ1-2 and V is TRBV5-6; a possible D gene is TRBD1 (5 bases). The germline V gene has CDR1 SGHDT and CDR2 YYEEEE. The CDR3 runs to 14 residues. V gave up 5 bases and J gave up 1 base, with 12 bases separating them.

This clonotype was observed a handful of times. The chain links TRBV11-1 to TRBJ2-3; 9 bases are shared with TRBD1. Germline values: CDR1 SGHAT, CDR2 FQDESV (reference sequence). V shed 9 bases and J 3 bases; nucleotides not matched to a gene: 13. The length of the CDR3 is 16 residues. This chain's CDR3 is CASSGQGITPTDTQYF. The CDR3 bases are TGTGCCAGTTCGGGACAGGGAATAACGCCTACAGATACGCAGTATTTT.

The J gene is TRBJ2-1, the V gene TRBV27, with a tentative D call TRBD2 (6 bases). The CDR3 totals 11 residues. Germline CDR1 MNHEY, CDR2 SMNVEV (reference sequence). Trimming left V 10 bases short and J 8 bases short, with 12 bases between. The CDR3 nucleotides are TGTGCCATAGGAGGGTTCTATGAGCAGTTCTTC. Its protein product is CAIGGFYEQFF.

Note on this clonotype: The junction and the germline gene differ at one end; a read error may be behind it. The chain carries TRBV4-1 and TRBJ2-3, with 10 bases aligning to TRBD2. CDR1 and CDR2 (germline): MGHRA, YSYEKL. This CDR3 contains 15 residues. CDR3 sequence reads: CASSQTSGGTDTQYF. CDR3 sequence (DNA): TGTGCCAGCAGTCAAACTAGCGGGGGCACAGATACGCAGTATTTT.

The genes are TRBV12-3 or TRBV12-4 and TRBJ1-2; possibly TRBD1 for D (5 bases). V was cut by 5 bases and J by 0 bases, with 13 bases left in between. The CDR3 runs 15 residues. The CDR3 DNA reads TGTGCCAGCAGTCAGCGACAGACCTCTAACTATGGCTACACCTTC. Residues: CASSQRQTSNYGYTF.